The next 15 T cell receptor beta chains were all read from a single sample in a study of regulatory T cells in long-lasting Graves disease. CDR3 regions were amplified by Arm-PCR using iRepertoire HTBI primers to build TCR beta libraries. TCRdb analysed the multiplex PCR reads with MiXCR anew, one entry per CDR3 protein. The sample carries over 650,000 distinct CDR3 sequences, approximately 29% recorded once. The time point is: persistent/refractory GD, antithyroid drugs over 5 years with positive TRAb. Following extraction of RNA from PBMCs, that RNA was used to make the TCR library. Sequences were derived from peripheral blood mononuclear cells (PBMCs), sampled when the disease was refractory, from a patient treated with antithyroid drugs. Receptor source: a female donor with Graves disease.

This clonotype appeared a single time. This rearrangement joins TRBV10-3 to TRBJ1-2; D unclear. Between the trimmed V and J ends, which lost 0 bases and 0 bases, there was a span of 8 bases. The V gene's germline CDR1 is ENHRY and CDR2 SYGVKD. The CDR3 covers 15 residues. As DNA, the CDR3 is TGTGCCATCAGTGAGTCAGGGAGAACTAACTATGGCTACACCTTC. Translating it yields CAISESGRTNYGYTF.

This clonotype was recorded at least ten times. This chain joins TRBV28 and TRBJ2-6; 7 bases map to TRBD1. The germline CDR1 and CDR2 sequences are MDHEN and SYDVKM. The CDR3 is made up of 15 amino acids. V lost 8 bases, J lost 3 bases, and 7 bases stayed unmatched. CDR3 loop: CASRTPGGGANVLTF. The CDR3 DNA is TGTGCCAGCCGAACCCCAGGGGGTGGGGCCAACGTCCTGACTTTC.

The chain has TRBV29-1 and TRBJ1-1, with a possible D match to TRBD1 (6 bases). Trimming pared 3 bases from V and 0 bases from J, leaving 11 bases between. The CDR3 is 14 residues long. CDR1 SQVTM and CDR2 ANQGSEA come from the germline V gene. The CDR3 reads CSVDIGGLNTEAFF. Written as DNA, the CDR3 is TGCAGCGTTGATATTGGGGGCCTGAACACTGAAGCTTTCTTT. The variable domain in full, completed from reference TRBV29-1 and TRBJ1-1, reads SAVISQKPSRDICQRGTSLTIQCQVDSQVTMMFWYRQQPGQSLTLIATANQGSEATYESGFVIDKFPISRPNLTFSTLTVSNMSPEDSSIYLCSVDIGGLNTEAFFGQGTRLTVV.

The J gene is TRBJ1-2, the V gene TRBV6-2 or TRBV6-3; possibly TRBD1 for D (6 bases). From germline, CDR1 is MNHEY and CDR2 SVGEGT. This CDR3 is 11 amino acids long. Here the CDR3 DNA reads TGTGCAACCCGGACAGACTATGGCTACACCTTC. Encoded protein: CATRTDYGYTF.

In its sample, this clonotype was seen many times. V and J are TRBV12-3 or TRBV12-4 and TRBJ1-5, with 8 bases identical to TRBD1. V was pared by 7 bases and J by 5 bases, with 4 bases of the junction left unmatched. The CDR3 contains 13 residues. This CDR3 reads CASKGQGHQPQHF. As DNA, the CDR3 is TGTGCCAGCAAAGGACAGGGACATCAGCCCCAGCATTTT.

This clonotype has just a few counts. The chain combines TRBV19 with TRBJ1-5; unclear D gene. The CDR3 length is 16 residues. The germline V gene encodes CDR1 LNHDA and CDR2 SQIVND (reference sequence). V shed 3 bases and J shed 0 bases, with 12 bases lying between them. In nucleotides, the CDR3 is TGTGCCAGTAGTATCCGCCTCGACGGTAGCAATCAGCCCCAGCATTTT. Translated, it gives CASSIRLDGSNQPQHF.

The sample holds a few counts of this clonotype. This chain links TRBV5-6 with TRBJ1-2; perhaps TRBD1 as D (5 bases). The CDR3 has 14 amino acids. Trimming removed 2 bases from V and 4 bases from J, with 12 bases in between. Germline V lookup: CDR1 SGHDT, CDR2 YYEEEE. The CDR3 nucleotides are TGTGCCAGCAGCTTAAGGGGAGATGGCTATGGCTACACCTTC. Amino acid sequence: CASSLRGDGYGYTF.

The rearrangement links TRBV20-1 to TRBJ1-1, with unresolved D. V was clipped by 2 bases and J by 6 bases, with 16 bases between them. Germline V gene sequence: CDR1 DFQATT, CDR2 SNEGSKA (reference sequence). The CDR3 is 14 amino acids. The CDR3: CSARIIPGRAEAFF. Here the CDR3 DNA reads TGCAGTGCTAGAATTATCCCTGGTAGGGCTGAAGCTTTCTTT.

Ten or more counts support this clonotype. The V and J genes are TRBV12-3 or TRBV12-4 and TRBJ2-7; 7 bases agree with TRBD2. V dropped 5 bases and J dropped 3; count of bases not matched to a gene: 4. There are 13 residues in the CDR3. The CDR3 here is CASSGGLSYEQYF. CDR3 nucleotide sequence: TGTGCCAGCAGTGGGGGACTAAGCTACGAGCAGTACTTC.

The sample holds a few counts of this clonotype. The chain recombines TRBV6-1 with TRBJ2-7, with a weak D call TRBD1 (6 bases). Germline loops: CDR1 MNHNS, CDR2 SASEGT. Trimming removed 5 bases from V and 1 base from J, with 15 bases in between. The length of the CDR3 is 15 residues. CDR3 protein: CASSPLNRASYEQYF. The DNA for the CDR3 is TGTGCCAGCAGTCCCCTTAACAGGGCATCCTACGAGCAGTACTTC.

This chain links TRBV11-2 with TRBJ1-2; a weak D match, TRBD1 (5 bases). Germline values: CDR1 SGHAT, CDR2 FQNNGV. V was clipped by 1 base and J by 6 bases, with 12 bases between them. The CDR3 is 14 amino acids. CDR3 sequence (DNA): TGTGCCAGCAGCTTAGTTGGGGGGAGAGATGGCTACACCTTC. Translating it yields CASSLVGGRDGYTF. The full variable domain, rest sourced from reference TRBV11-2 and TRBJ1-2, is EAGVAQSPRYKIIEKRQSVAFWCNPISGHATLYWYQQILGQGPKLLIQFQNNGVVDDSQLPKDRFSAERLKGVDSTLKIQPAKLEDSAVYLCASSLVGGRDGYTFGSGTRLTVV.

This sequence joins TRBV6-1 and TRBJ1-1; D may be TRBD1 (5 bases). Per the germline V gene, CDR1 is MNHNS and CDR2 is SASEGT. The length of the CDR3 is 12 residues. Deletions cut 6 bases from V and 10 bases from J, with 15 bases between. CDR3 in DNA: TGTGCCAGCAGAGATCCCTCGAGGGGAGCTTTCTTT. Its translation: CASRDPSRGAFF.

Concerning this clonotype itself: Without the conserved terminal phenylalanine or tryptophan, this CDR3 likely stems from a read error. It is unclear where the CDR3 begins or ends on the DNA, so no DNA is shown, and the CDR3 is as TCRdb lists it. The chain combines TRBV9 with TRBJ2-5; the table gives TRBD2 as D, unverified against the DNA. Looked up from germline, CDR1 is SGDLS and CDR2 is YYNGEE. Inclusive of both ends, the CDR3 amounts to 13 amino acids. The CDR3 spells CASSAGQRLAGGL.

This clonotype has just a few counts. The chain uses TRBV7-3 and TRBJ1-4; possibly TRBD1 for D (6 bases). The germline V gene encodes CDR1 SGHTA and CDR2 FQGTGA. The length of the CDR3 is 15 residues. V shed 2 bases and J shed 8 bases, with 15 bases lying between them. CDR3 DNA: TGTGCCAGCAGCTTAGTCGGGGGGCTTCGGGAAAAACTGTTTTTT. Translation gives CASSLVGGLREKLFF.

The chain joins TRBV14 to TRBJ1-1; 7 bases line up with TRBD1. J lost 2 bases, V lost 1 base, and 22 bases had no gene match. The CDR3 has 21 residues. Per germline, CDR1 SGHDN and CDR2 FVKESK. CDR3 sequence (DNA): TGTGCCAGCAGCCAAGGTCTTCCGCCGGCCCCCCCTAACAGGGGAAACACTGAAGCTTTCTTT. Its protein product is CASSQGLPPAPPNRGNTEAFF.